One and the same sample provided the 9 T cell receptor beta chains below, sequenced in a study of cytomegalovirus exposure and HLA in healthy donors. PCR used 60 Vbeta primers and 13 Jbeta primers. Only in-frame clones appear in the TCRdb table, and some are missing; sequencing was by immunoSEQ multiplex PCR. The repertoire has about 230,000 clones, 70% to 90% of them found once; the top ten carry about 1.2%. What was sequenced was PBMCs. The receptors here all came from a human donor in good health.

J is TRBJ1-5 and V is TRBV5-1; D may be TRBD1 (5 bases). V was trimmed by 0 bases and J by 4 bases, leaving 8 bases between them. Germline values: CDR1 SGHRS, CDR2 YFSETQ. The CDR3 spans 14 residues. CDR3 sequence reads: CASSLGGDNQPQHF. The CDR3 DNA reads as TGCGCCAGCAGCTTGGGGGGGGATAATCAGCCCCAGCATTTT.

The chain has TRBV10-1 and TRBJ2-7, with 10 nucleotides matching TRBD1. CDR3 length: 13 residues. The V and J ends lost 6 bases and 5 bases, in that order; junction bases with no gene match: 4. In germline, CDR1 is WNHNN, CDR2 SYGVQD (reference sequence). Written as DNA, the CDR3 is TGCGCCAGCAGCAGACAGGGGGCCCACGAGCAGTACTTC. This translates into CASSRQGAHEQYF.

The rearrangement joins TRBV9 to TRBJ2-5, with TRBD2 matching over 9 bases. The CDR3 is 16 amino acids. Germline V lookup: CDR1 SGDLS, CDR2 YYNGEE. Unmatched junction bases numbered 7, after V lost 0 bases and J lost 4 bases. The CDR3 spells CASSVGSSGIGETQYF. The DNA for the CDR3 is TGTGCCAGCAGCGTAGGTTCTAGCGGGATAGGAGAGACCCAGTACTTC.

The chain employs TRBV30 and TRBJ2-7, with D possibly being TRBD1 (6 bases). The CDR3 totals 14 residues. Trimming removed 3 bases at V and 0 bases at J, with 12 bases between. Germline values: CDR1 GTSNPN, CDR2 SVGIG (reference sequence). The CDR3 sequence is CAWSRGQSSYEQYF. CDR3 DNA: TGTGCCTGGAGCAGGGGCCAAAGCTCCTACGAGCAGTACTTC. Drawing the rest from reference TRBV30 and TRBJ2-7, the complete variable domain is SQTIHQWPATLVQPVGSPLSLECTVEGTSNPNLYWYRQAAGRGLQLLFYSVGIGQISSEVPQNLSASRPQDRQFILSSKKLLLSDSGFYLCAWSRGQSSYEQYFGPGTRLTVT.

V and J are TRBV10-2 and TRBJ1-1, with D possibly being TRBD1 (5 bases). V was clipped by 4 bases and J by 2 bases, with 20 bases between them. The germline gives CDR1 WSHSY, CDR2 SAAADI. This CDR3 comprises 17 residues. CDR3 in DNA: TGCGCCAGCAGTGCTATCCTCCAGGGATGGGGAAACACTGAAGCTTTCTTT. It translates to CASSAILQGWGNTEAFF.

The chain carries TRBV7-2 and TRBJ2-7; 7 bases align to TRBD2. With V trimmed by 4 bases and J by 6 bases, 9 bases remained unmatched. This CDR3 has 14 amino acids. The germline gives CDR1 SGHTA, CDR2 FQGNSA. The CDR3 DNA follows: TGTGCCAGCAGCTCCATGGCGGGAGTCCCCGAGCAGTACTTC. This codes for CASSSMAGVPEQYF. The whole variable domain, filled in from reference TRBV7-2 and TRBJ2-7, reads GAGVSQSPSNKVTEKGKDVELRCDPISGHTALYWYRQSLGQGLEFLIYFQGNSAPDKSGLPSDRFSAERTGGSVSTLTIQRTQQEDSAVYLCASSSMAGVPEQYFGPGTRLTVT.

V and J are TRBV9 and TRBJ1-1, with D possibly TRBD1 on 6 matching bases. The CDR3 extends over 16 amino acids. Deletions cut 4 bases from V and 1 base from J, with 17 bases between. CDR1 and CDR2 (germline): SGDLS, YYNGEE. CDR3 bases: TGTGCCAGCAGCCCAAGAGGGGTAGGGGGGAACACTGAAGCTTTCTTT. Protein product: CASSPRGVGGNTEAFF.

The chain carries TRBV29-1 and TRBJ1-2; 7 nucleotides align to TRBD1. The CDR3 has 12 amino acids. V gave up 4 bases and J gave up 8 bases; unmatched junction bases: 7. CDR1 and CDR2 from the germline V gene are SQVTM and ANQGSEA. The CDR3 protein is CSVVLTGYGYTF. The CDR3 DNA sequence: TGCAGCGTTGTATTGACAGGGTACGGCTACACCTTC.

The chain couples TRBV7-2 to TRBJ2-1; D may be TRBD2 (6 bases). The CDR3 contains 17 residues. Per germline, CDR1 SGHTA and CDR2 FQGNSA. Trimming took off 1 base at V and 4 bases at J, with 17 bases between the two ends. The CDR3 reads CASSLVWAGQVYNEQFF. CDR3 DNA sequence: TGTGCCAGCAGCTTAGTCTGGGCGGGGCAAGTATACAATGAGCAGTTCTTC.